A selection of T cell receptor beta chains follows, all from one sample in a study of early T cells in non-severe SARS-CoV-2 infection. TCRdb fed the 5' RACE reads into MiXCR, producing one record per CDR3 protein. The sample yields around 49,000 distinct CDR3 sequences, around a tenth seen once. The sequenced material came from whole blood. These receptors were taken from an adult who was a healthcare worker with PCR-confirmed SARS-CoV-2 infection or an uninfected control (not recorded which). The CDR3 runs from the conserved cysteine through the conserved F or W. Each record gives: clone size, V gene, D gene, CDR3 protein. A D gene is named only where the DNA matches it firmly. Clone sizes are given selectively: once, few, many, or a class where the clone is expanded.

clone_size: .
v_call: TRBV2
d_call: .
cdr3_aa: CATSADKAYKPEAFF

clone_size: many
v_call: TRBV28
d_call: .
cdr3_aa: CASSSPGQQETQYF

clone_size: once
v_call: TRBV7-2
d_call: .
cdr3_aa: CASSLSPRRINIQYF

clone_size: .
v_call: TRBV20-1
d_call: .
cdr3_aa: CSARDQQPAPETQYF

clone_size: many
v_call: TRBV7-9
d_call: TRBD1
cdr3_aa: CASSPTGGVYEQYF

clone_size: many
v_call: TRBV28
d_call: .
cdr3_aa: CASSGETLTDTQYF

clone_size: few
v_call: TRBV28
d_call: .
cdr3_aa: CASSLAGPLGF

clone_size: few
v_call: TRBV2
d_call: .
cdr3_aa: CASKGNTEAFF

clone_size: few
v_call: TRBV27
d_call: .
cdr3_aa: CASRPGQNTEAFF

clone_size: few
v_call: TRBV20-1
d_call: TRBD2
cdr3_aa: CSASSQRGRREQYF

clone_size: many
v_call: TRBV20-1
d_call: TRBD1
cdr3_aa: CSASRDTGDEQFF